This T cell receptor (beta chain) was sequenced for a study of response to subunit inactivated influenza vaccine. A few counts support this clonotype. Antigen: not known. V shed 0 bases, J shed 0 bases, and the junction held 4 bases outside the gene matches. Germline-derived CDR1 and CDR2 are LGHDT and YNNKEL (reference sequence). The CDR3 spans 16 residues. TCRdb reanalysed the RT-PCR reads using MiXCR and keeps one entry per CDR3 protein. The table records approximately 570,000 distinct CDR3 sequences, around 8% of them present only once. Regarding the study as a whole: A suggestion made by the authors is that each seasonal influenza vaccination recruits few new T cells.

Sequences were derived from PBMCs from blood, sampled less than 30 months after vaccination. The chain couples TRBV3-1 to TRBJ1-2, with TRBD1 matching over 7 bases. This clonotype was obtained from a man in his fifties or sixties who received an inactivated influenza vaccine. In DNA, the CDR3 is TGTGCCAGCAGCCAAGACTCGGGGACAGCTAACTATGGCTACACCTTC. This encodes CASSQDSGTANYGYTF.